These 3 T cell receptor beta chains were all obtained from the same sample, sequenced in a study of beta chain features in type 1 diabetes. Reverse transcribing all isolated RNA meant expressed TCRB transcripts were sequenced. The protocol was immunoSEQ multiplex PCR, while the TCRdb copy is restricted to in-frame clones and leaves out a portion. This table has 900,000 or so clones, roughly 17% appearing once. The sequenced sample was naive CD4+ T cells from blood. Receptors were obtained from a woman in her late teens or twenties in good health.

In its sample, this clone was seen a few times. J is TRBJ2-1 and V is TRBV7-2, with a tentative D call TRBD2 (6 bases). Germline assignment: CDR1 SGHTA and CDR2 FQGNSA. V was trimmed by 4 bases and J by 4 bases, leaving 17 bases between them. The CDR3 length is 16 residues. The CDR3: CASSSRRDAGYNEQFF. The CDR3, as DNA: TGTGCCAGCAGCTCCAGGCGGGATGCGGGTTACAATGAGCAGTTCTTC.

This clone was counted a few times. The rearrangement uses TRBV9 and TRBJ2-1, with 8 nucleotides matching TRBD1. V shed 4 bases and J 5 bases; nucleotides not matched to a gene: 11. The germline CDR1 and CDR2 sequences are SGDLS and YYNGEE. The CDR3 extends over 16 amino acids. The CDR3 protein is CASSFTTGVANNEQFF. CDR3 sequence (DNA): TGTGCCAGCAGCTTTACGACAGGGGTCGCAAACAATGAGCAGTTCTTC.

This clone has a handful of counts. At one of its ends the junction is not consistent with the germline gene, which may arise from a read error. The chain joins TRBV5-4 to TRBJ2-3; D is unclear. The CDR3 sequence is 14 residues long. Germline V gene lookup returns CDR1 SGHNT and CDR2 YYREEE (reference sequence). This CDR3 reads CASSQRLSTDTQYF. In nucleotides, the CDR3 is TGCGCCAGCAGCCAGCGACTTAGCACAGATACGCAGTATTTT.